What follows describes a single T cell receptor (beta chain). Its binding antigen is unknown. No clone much larger than this one lies a single base away; base qualities are absent. The germline V gene specifies SGDLS as CDR1 and YYNGEE as CDR2. Including cysteine and phenylalanine, the CDR3 has 14 amino acids. The DNA shown is the 42-base CDR3, in frame from base 1. The V end loses 5 bases and the J end loses 1 base, and a stretch of 11 bases separates them. Collaborating institutions collected whole blood in K2EDTA tubes following their own protocols. For TCRbeta analysis, collaborators shipped samples in one of three forms: frozen whole blood, isolated PBMCs, or DNA extracted from either of those sample types. The sample belongs to a study of blood T cell repertoires in COVID-19 (dated by TCRdb to the early 2020s). At the level of the whole study: Collaborator samples came from the United States, Italy and Spain and covered acute and convalescent phases of COVID-19. The material from the prospective study consisted of cDNA or gDNA derived from T cells, B-cell-depleted T cells, or PBMCs. The dataset comprised deeply sampled blood TCRbeta repertoires from subjects exposed to, actively infected with, or recovered from COVID-19. The repertoires were made available in a free public database intended to serve as a resource for research on the immune response to SARS-CoV-2. The samples were drawn from two sources: the first 160 participants of the ongoing ImmuneRACE study, and 950 to 1,500 subjects contributed by 6 global collaborators. The sample metadata nearly always contained a de-identified subject ID, COVID-19 status, age in years and sex. HLA class I and class II types, where available, came from metadata supplied by the sample provider rather than from assay-based typing.

The immunoSEQ Assay, a bias-controlled multiplex PCR, was used to amplify TCRbeta CDR3 regions from genomic DNA. Per the original workflow: The number of nucleated cells in each sample was estimated by amplification of reference gene primers within the assay. To quantify the absolute abundance of each unique TCRbeta CDR3 rearrangement, sequence reads were collapsed and filtered. For each sample, productive Simpson clonality was calculated as the square root of Simpson's diversity index over productive rearrangements. What TCRdb holds here is the immuneACCESS table cut down to in-frame rearrangements. Part of the clones is not present; checked against another copy, under half of the missing clones reflect an unresolved V gene, and the others are unexplained. The DNA was the basis for D and trimming; V, J and clone size are from that table. For this sample the table gives 120,000 or so clones, of which 65% to 90% were detected only once. Roughly a quarter of the sample is in the top ten clones.

General study outcomes and caveats: The amount of clinical and demographic metadata varied by source and participant and was provided uncurated.

The TCR originated in a woman at least 80 years old with acute or convalescent COVID-19. The source material was peripheral blood. In this chain, TRBV9 is recombined with TRBJ2-3; matching of 7 bases hints at TRBD1 as the D gene. The CDR3 protein sequence reads: CASSDREGTDTQYF. The DNA reads TGTGCCAGCAGTGACAGGGAGGGCACAGATACGCAGTATTTT. Here the CDR3 is joined to the reference TRBV9 and TRBJ2-3 genes, and the full variable domain is: DSGVTQTPKHLITATGQRVTLRCSPRSGDLSVYWYQQSLDQGLQFLIQYYNGEERAKGNILERFSAQQFPDLHSELNLSSLELGDSALYFCASSDREGTDTQYFGPGTRLTVL.